This TCR beta chain was retrieved from a study of cytomegalovirus exposure and HLA in healthy donors. Sequencing used immunoSEQ multiplex PCR; TCRdb keeps in-frame clones, though not all of them. The sample contains over 150,000 clones, roughly 90% of which appear only once. This clone was seen many times. The V end lost 4 bases, the J end lost 3 bases, and 6 bases lay between the germline ends. The CDR3 is made up of 12 amino acids. Germline-derived CDR1 and CDR2 are LGHNA and YNFKEQ. The chain uses TRBV4-2 and TRBJ2-5, with D tentatively TRBD2 (6 bases). This receptor was obtained from a woman aged 25 to 39 in good health and CMV-seronegative. Material: PBMCs. Here the CDR3 reads CASSLAEETQYF. The CDR3 DNA sequence: TGTGCCAGCAGCCTAGCGGAAGAGACCCAGTACTTC.